Given below is one T cell receptor (beta chain) in context. The antigen remains unidentified. Trimming cost V 2 bases and J 2 bases, with 6 bases left between them. Germline CDR1 reads KGHSH; CDR2 reads LQKENI. The CDR3 is 13 residues long. PCR involved 60 Vbeta and 13 Jbeta primers. As handled by the study authors: Later, tens of millions of unique TCR beta chains were counted in an analysis, and 8.5 million to 13 million of them were shared. TCRdb's copy holds only in-frame clones and misses some; the assay was immunoSEQ multiplex PCR. Clonal size and the V and J genes are those of that table, whereas D and trimming came from the DNA. The repertoire consists of around 99,000 clones, with roughly 80% occurring once and the leading ten covering roughly 3.2%. The source of the sample is a study of cytomegalovirus exposure and HLA in healthy donors. Findings of the study overall: In the analysis, some V segments, TRBV6-2 and TRBV6-3 included, were excluded as indistinguishable.

J is TRBJ2-5 and V is TRBV18; D gene uncertain. Sequences were obtained from PBMCs. The sequence derives from a man aged 40-49 years in good health and CMV-seronegative. CDR3 coding DNA: TGTGCCAGCTCACCAGGGCAGCAAGAGACCCAGTACTTC. Residues: CASSPGQQETQYF. Drawing the rest from reference TRBV18 and TRBJ2-5, the complete variable domain is NAGVMQNPRHLVRRRGQEARLRCSPMKGHSHVYWYRQLPEEGLKFMVYLQKENIIDESGMPKERFSAEFPKEGPSILRIQQVVRGDSAAYFCASSPGQQETQYFGPGTRLLVL.